This T cell receptor beta chain appears in the sequencing data of a study of response to subunit inactivated influenza vaccine. The CDR3 extends over 16 amino acids. In germline, CDR1 is GTSNPN, CDR2 SVGIG (reference sequence). V gave up 0 bases and J gave up 0 bases, with 12 bases separating them. Via MiXCR, TCRdb re-called the RT-PCR reads, giving one row per CDR3 protein. Among 550,000 to 600,000 distinct CDR3 sequences listed, over 9.5% were seen once. The TCR originated in a man aged 50-60 years who received an inactivated influenza vaccine. The sequencing used PBMCs from blood, collected on the day of vaccination. The V and J genes are TRBV30 and TRBJ1-3; possibly TRBD1 for D (6 bases). CDR3 bases: TGTGCCTGGAGTGTAAGACGGACAGACTCTGGAAACACCATATATTTT. Encoded protein: CAWSVRRTDSGNTIYF.